The 20 T cell receptor beta chains below come from one sample, sequenced in a study of blood T cell repertoires in COVID-19 (dated by TCRdb to about 2020). Library prep was done by the immunoSEQ multiplex PCR assay. The immuneACCESS repertoire file appears here via TCRdb, limited to in-frame rearrangements. These files lack a portion of the clones; in checked studies, under half of the deficit traces to unresolved V genes, and the cause of the others is not known. This sample gives roughly 250,000 clones in total; around 86% of them show up just once. About 10% of the sample is taken by the ten largest. The sequenced sample was peripheral blood. These receptor sequences come from a man aged 40-50 years who had recovered from COVID-19.

The J gene is TRBJ2-7, the V gene TRBV7-2; 15 bases align to TRBD2. Germline V CDR1 and CDR2: SGHTA, FQGNSA. The CDR3 spans 16 residues. Germline trimming cut 6 bases from V and 7 bases from J; bases unmatched to any gene: 10. DNA for the CDR3: TGTGCCAGCAGTTCCGGACTAGCGGGAGGGCAGGGTGAGCAGTACTTC. Protein: CASSSGLAGGQGEQYF. Combining the CDR3 with reference TRBV7-2 and TRBJ2-7 gives the whole variable domain GAGVSQSPSNKVTEKGKDVELRCDPISGHTALYWYRQSLGQGLEFLIYFQGNSAPDKSGLPSDRFSAERTGGSVSTLTIQRTQQEDSAVYLCASSSGLAGGQGEQYFGPGTRLTVT.

This chain connects TRBV27 to TRBJ1-1, with TRBD1 matching 7 bases. V was clipped by 2 bases and J by 3 bases; unmatched bases: 3. The length of the CDR3 is 14 residues. Per germline, CDR1 MNHEY and CDR2 SMNVEV (reference sequence). The CDR3 coding sequence is TGTGCCAGCAGTTTACAGGGGGTGCACACTGAAGCTTTCTTT. The encoded protein is CASSLQGVHTEAFF.

The V gene is TRBV11-2, the J gene TRBJ2-1; 8 bases match TRBD1. CDR1 SGHAT and CDR2 FQNNGV come from the germline V gene. V gave up 6 bases and J gave up 2 bases; unmatched junction bases: 6. The CDR3 has 15 amino acids. The CDR3 nucleotides read TGTGCCAGCAGAGCCACAGGGGGTACCTACAATGAGCAGTTCTTC. It encodes CASRATGGTYNEQFF.

The chain combines TRBV6-5 with TRBJ1-5, with D perhaps matching TRBD1 (5 bases). Germline-derived CDR1 and CDR2 are MNHEY and SVGAGI. This CDR3 is built from 14 residues. Trimming pared 8 bases from V and 0 bases from J, leaving 11 bases between. The CDR3 region is CASADKNSNQPQHF. CDR3 DNA sequence: TGTGCCAGCGCGGACAAAAATAGCAATCAGCCCCAGCATTTT.

V gene TRBV25-1 combines with J gene TRBJ1-2; 12 bases map to TRBD1. In germline, CDR1 is MGHDK, CDR2 SYGVNS. This CDR3 comprises 17 residues. With 4 bases clipped from V and 5 bases from J, the junction kept 11 bases outside the gene matches. In DNA, the CDR3 is TGTGCCAGCAGTGCCGGGACAGGGGGCAGTAAGAGTTATGGCTACACCTTC. This codes for CASSAGTGGSKSYGYTF.

This chain connects TRBV18 to TRBJ2-7; TRBD2 might be the D (5 bases). The CDR3 consists of 13 residues. V lost 6 bases, J lost 5 bases, and 14 bases lay in between. Germline V gene data show CDR1 as KGHSH and CDR2 as LQKENI. Here the CDR3 DNA reads TGTGCCAGCTCGATAAAGGAGGTCCACGAGCAGTACTTC. Residues: CASSIKEVHEQYF.

The gene calls are TRBV9 and TRBJ2-7; 10 positions agree with TRBD1. The CDR3 is 15 amino acids. CDR1 and CDR2 from the germline V gene are SGDLS and YYNGEE. The junction had 9 bases not matched to a gene; V was cut back by 4 bases and J by 5 bases. The CDR3 bases are TGTGCCAGCAGCCCCCGGACAGGGGGAGGAAACGAGCAGTACTTC. It yields the protein CASSPRTGGGNEQYF.

The rearrangement joins TRBV6-5 to TRBJ2-3; D may be TRBD1 (6 bases). CDR1 is MNHEY, CDR2 SVGAGI, per germline. V was clipped by 7 bases and J by 0 bases, with 11 bases between them. The CDR3 contains 14 residues. CDR3 region: CASNPGQSTDTQYF. In DNA, the CDR3 is TGTGCCAGCAACCCCGGACAGAGCACAGATACGCAGTATTTT.

This rearrangement joins TRBV6-2 or TRBV6-3 to TRBJ2-1; TRBD2 matches 16 bases. V lost 2 bases to trimming and J lost 8 bases; unmatched junction nucleotides: 12. The CDR3 covers 19 residues. The V gene's germline CDR1 is MNHEY and CDR2 SVGEGT. CDR3 residues: CASSYVGLAGGRGSYEQFF. The CDR3 coding sequence is TGTGCCAGCAGTTACGTGGGACTAGCGGGGGGGCGAGGTTCCTATGAGCAGTTCTTC.

This chain connects TRBV27 to TRBJ2-2; D unclear. This CDR3 spans 12 amino acids. Germline assignment: CDR1 MNHEY and CDR2 SMNVEV (reference sequence). V lost 4 bases, J lost 2 bases, and 2 bases lay in between. This chain's CDR3 is CASSSNTGELFF. CDR3 in DNA: TGTGCCAGCAGTTCAAACACCGGGGAGCTGTTTTTT.

The chain combines TRBV19 with TRBJ2-3; possible D gene TRBD2, 6 bases. The CDR3 runs 19 residues. Germline V gene sequence: CDR1 LNHDA, CDR2 SQIVND (reference sequence). V dropped 1 base and J dropped 2 bases, with 22 bases sitting between them. The DNA for the CDR3 is TGTGCCAGTAGTATAGGAGGAGGCGGGATCGGTACCCACACAGATACGCAGTATTTT. This translates into CASSIGGGGIGTHTDTQYF.

The DNA of the CDR3 is TGTGCCAGCAGTTCCCCGGACAGGGGGCCCTATGGCTACACCTTC. This sequence encodes CASSSPDRGPYGYTF. The chain combines TRBV6-2 or TRBV6-3 with TRBJ1-2; 11 nucleotides align to TRBD1. Unmatched junction bases numbered 5, after V lost 4 bases and J lost 4 bases. This CDR3 is 15 amino acids long. Per the germline V gene, CDR1 is MNHEY and CDR2 is SVGEGT.

The V gene is TRBV6-2 or TRBV6-3, the J gene TRBJ2-5; 7 bases agree with TRBD2. Germline CDR1 and CDR2: MNHEY and SVGEGT. V trimming: 2 bases; J trimming: 4 bases; junction bases outside the gene matches: 4. The CDR3 is 14 residues long. CDR3 residues: CASSYIGRGETQYF. The CDR3 coding sequence is TGTGCCAGCAGTTACATAGGGAGGGGAGAGACCCAGTACTTC.

The CDR3 reads CASSLWDRGSYEQYF. CDR3 bases: TGTGCCAGCAGCTTGTGGGACAGGGGCAGCTACGAGCAGTACTTC. The chain links TRBV5-4 to TRBJ2-7, with TRBD1 matching 10 bases. The CDR3 is made up of 15 amino acids. Germline CDR1 SGHNT, CDR2 YYREEE (reference sequence). With V trimmed by 1 base and J by 3 bases, 4 bases remained unmatched.

The chain couples TRBV7-2 to TRBJ1-6; unclear D gene. In germline, CDR1 is SGHTA, CDR2 FQGNSA. Trimming removed 4 bases at V and 9 bases at J, with 16 bases between. The CDR3 has 15 residues. The CDR3 here is CASSSDGGLVSPLHF. Here the CDR3 DNA reads TGTGCCAGCAGCTCCGACGGAGGCCTAGTTTCACCCCTCCACTTT.

V usage is TRBV7-2 and J usage is TRBJ2-2; 9 bases are a match to TRBD1. Germline assignment: CDR1 SGHTA and CDR2 FQGNSA. CDR3 length: 15 residues. The V gene end was trimmed by 1 base and the J gene end by 5 bases; junction bases not matched to a gene: 2. This chain's CDR3 is CASSLGDRVTGELFF. In DNA, the CDR3 is TGTGCCAGCAGCTTAGGGGACAGGGTAACCGGGGAGCTGTTTTTT.

The genes are TRBV30 and TRBJ2-1; either TRBD1 or TRBD2 may supply D (5 bases each). V dropped 5 bases and J dropped 13 bases, with 12 bases sitting between them. There are 10 residues in the CDR3. The germline V gene encodes CDR1 GTSNPN and CDR2 SVGIG (reference sequence). CDR3 amino acids: CAWGTGIQFF. CDR3 sequence (DNA): TGTGCCTGGGGGACGGGAATTCAGTTCTTC.

This chain joins TRBV6-5 and TRBJ1-1; D unclear. The V gene's germline CDR1 is MNHEY and CDR2 SVGAGI. The CDR3 loop spans 11 amino acids. V was clipped by 7 bases and J by 10 bases, with 13 bases between them. CDR3 coding DNA: TGTGCCAGCAAGAGCCCCGTTATAGCTTTCTTT. It encodes CASKSPVIAFF.

CDR3 in DNA: TGTGCCAGCAGATGGGACAGGGCCGGGGAGCTGTTTTTT. Protein: CASRWDRAGELFF. The V gene is TRBV2, the J gene TRBJ2-2; TRBD1 agrees at 9 bases. The J segment lost 6 bases and the V segment lost 6 bases, leaving 2 bases of the junction unmatched. This CDR3 contains 13 residues. The germline CDR1 and CDR2 sequences are SNHLY and FYNNEI.

The rearrangement links TRBV10-3 to TRBJ1-2; D unclear. This CDR3 region has 15 residues. Between the trimmed V and J ends, which lost 2 bases and 4 bases, there was a span of 14 bases. Germline values: CDR1 ENHRY, CDR2 SYGVKD. The CDR3 protein is CAISEAPGLGYGYTF. The CDR3 nucleotides read TGTGCCATCAGTGAGGCCCCAGGTTTGGGCTATGGCTACACCTTC.